The 11 T cell receptor beta chains in this list originate from one sample, sequenced in a study of persistence of HIV-infected CD4 T cells. No antigen has been identified for these receptors. This was the immunoSEQ version 4 assay in survey mode. Sequenced by immunoSEQ multiplex PCR; TCRdb stores in-frame clones only, minus some. This sample has about 64,000 clones, with just under 75% found just once. An overlapping HIV-1 Gag peptide pool stimulated these cells at about 0.94 ug/peptide/mL. CD40L-negative CD69-negative CD45RO-high memory CD4+ T cells were sorted as populations depleted of antigen-responding cells. Source: CD4+ T cells sorted from PBMCs after roughly 17-hour stimulation, taken from a patient who received antiretroviral therapy. These TCRs come from an adult man with HIV who was CMV-seropositive.

In this sample, this clone turned up a few times. The J gene is TRBJ2-2, the V gene TRBV24-1; D gene uncertain. The CDR3 loop spans 17 amino acids. Trimming took off 3 bases at V and 1 base at J, with 14 bases between the two ends. The V gene's germline CDR1 is KGHDR and CDR2 SFDVKD. The CDR3 DNA follows: TGTGCCACCAGTGATCCCGGACGGATAGAGAACACCGGGGAGCTGTTTTTT. This gives the protein CATSDPGRIENTGELFF.

The gene calls are TRBV19 and TRBJ1-1; D is uncertain. The CDR3 sequence is 14 residues long. Germline V gives CDR1 LNHDA, CDR2 SQIVND (reference sequence). The ends were cut back, 7 bases at V and 5 bases at J, with 17 bases in the middle. The CDR3 sequence: CASTPLDTRTEAFF. The CDR3 DNA follows: TGTGCCAGTACCCCCTTAGACACGAGAACTGAAGCTTTCTTT.

The genes are TRBV11-2 and TRBJ2-2; D is uncertain. Trimming pared 5 bases from V and 6 bases from J, leaving 10 bases between. Germline assignment: CDR1 SGHAT and CDR2 FQNNGV. The CDR3 is made up of 13 amino acids. The chain's CDR3 is CASSDRPPGELFF. The CDR3 DNA is TGTGCCAGCAGCGACCGTCCGCCCGGGGAGCTGTTTTTT.

The chain joins TRBV9 to TRBJ2-7, with D tentatively TRBD1 (6 bases). Germline CDR1 reads SGDLS; CDR2 reads YYNGEE. The CDR3 has 17 amino acids. Trimming stripped 4 bases from V and 3 bases from J, with 23 bases between. The CDR3: CASSSLAQTGPLYEQYF. The CDR3 DNA reads TGTGCCAGCAGCTCCCTGGCCCAGACAGGTCCCCTCTACGAGCAGTACTTC.

V usage is TRBV19 and J usage is TRBJ2-3; no firm D call. The length of the CDR3 is 15 residues. Germline CDR1 LNHDA, CDR2 SQIVND (reference sequence). V was shortened by 7 bases and J by 0 bases, with 14 bases between the two germline ends. CDR3 nucleotide sequence: TGTGCCAGTAAAAGGGCCGACCTTAGCACAGATACGCAGTATTTT. Amino acid sequence: CASKRADLSTDTQYF. Drawing the rest from reference TRBV19 and TRBJ2-3, the complete variable domain is DGGITQSPKYLFRKEGQNVTLSCEQNLNHDAMYWYRQDPGQGLRLIYYSQIVNDFQKGDIAEGYSVSREKKESFPLTVTSAQKNPTAFYLCASKRADLSTDTQYFGPGTRLTVL.

This rearrangement joins TRBV18 to TRBJ1-1; D gene ambiguous. The V gene lost 5 bases and the J gene lost 0 bases, with 7 bases spanning the gap. The CDR3 is 13 residues long. Per germline, CDR1 KGHSH and CDR2 LQKENI. In nucleotides, the CDR3 is TGTGCCAGCTCAGAGGGTCTGAACACTGAAGCTTTCTTT. Translation: CASSEGLNTEAFF.

The genes are TRBV19 and TRBJ2-1; 9 positions match TRBD1. Germline assignment: CDR1 LNHDA and CDR2 SQIVND (reference sequence). The length of the CDR3 is 15 residues. J lost 1 base, V lost 6 bases, and 4 bases had no gene match. The CDR3 DNA follows: TGTGCCAGTAGGAAGACAGGGGGTTCCTACAATGAGCAGTTCTTC. Amino acid sequence: CASRKTGGSYNEQFF.

The chain carries TRBV7-9 and TRBJ2-2; D not resolved. The CDR3 is 16 amino acids. Trimming shortened V by 2 bases and J by 1 base, and 11 bases separated the two germline ends. Germline CDR1 and CDR2: SEHNR and FQNEAQ (reference sequence). CDR3 in DNA: TGTGCCAGCAGCTTAAACGTAGGGTGGAACACCGGGGAGCTGTTTTTT. It encodes CASSLNVGWNTGELFF.

The V gene is TRBV21-1, the J gene TRBJ2-7; TRBD1, the D gene given by the table, was not confirmed from the DNA. TRBV21-1 is marked as a pseudogene. The CDR3 extends over 18 amino acids. The CDR3 region is CASSKEKATGGNSYEQYF. The CDR3 nucleotides read TGTGCCAGCAGCAAAGAGAAGGCGACAGGGGGCAACTCCTACGAGCAGTACTTC.

This chain connects TRBV19 to TRBJ2-3; 8 bases map to TRBD1. Germline V CDR1 and CDR2: LNHDA, SQIVND (reference sequence). The V gene end was trimmed by 7 bases and the J gene end by 3 bases; junction bases not matched to a gene: 9. The CDR3 is 15 amino acids. The CDR3 DNA is TGTGCCAGTAAACGACAGGGGCCAGCAACAGATACGCAGTATTTT. This encodes CASKRQGPATDTQYF.

The sample holds a few counts of this clone. This sequence joins TRBV2 and TRBJ1-1, with D hard to call. Trimming pared 6 bases from V and 1 base from J, leaving 9 bases between. Per germline, CDR1 SNHLY and CDR2 FYNNEI. This CDR3 has 13 residues. The CDR3 sequence is CASRDPENTEAFF. In DNA, the CDR3 is TGTGCCAGCAGAGATCCAGAGAACACTGAAGCTTTCTTT.